One and the same sample provided the 30 T cell receptor beta chains below, sequenced in a study of T cells after yellow fever vaccination (dated by TCRdb to about 2019). Library generation was performed with 5' RACE. Sequencing took place on an Illumina NovaSeq 6000. TCRdb itself trimmed the public reads at Q25 with fastp, ran MiXCR and retained productive beta chains. Entries that share a CDR3 protein sequence are merged under the most common genes and DNA. This sample holds about 340,000 distinct CDR3 sequences; roughly an eighth were observed only once. Roughly 3.1% of the sample goes to the ten largest clones. What the treatment or condition label conveys for this sample: live attenuated yellow fever vaccine strain. Sequences were derived from CD4+ T cells sorted from PBMCs, sampled 15 days after the yellow fever booster vaccination. The receptors come from a man between 18 and 35 years old who received the YFV17D yellow fever vaccine.

This clonotype was detected only a few times. The V call is TRBV4-2, the J call TRBJ2-5, with 13 bases lining up with TRBD2. Germline CDR1 and CDR2: LGHNA and YNFKEQ. CDR3 length: 17 amino acids. V trimming: 4 bases; J trimming: 3 bases; junction bases outside the gene matches: 8. The chain's CDR3 is CASSPSTSGGAEETQYF. The CDR3, as DNA: TGTGCCAGCAGCCCCTCCACTAGCGGGGGGGCCGAAGAGACCCAGTACTTC.

This clonotype was seen at least ten times. The V and J genes are TRBV5-1 and TRBJ1-5; possible D gene TRBD1, 5 bases. The CDR3 is 13 amino acids. Germline V gives CDR1 SGHRS, CDR2 YFSETQ. The V end lost 4 bases, the J end lost 7 bases, and 12 bases lay between the germline ends. The CDR3 sequence: CASSPGGDQPQHF. The CDR3 DNA sequence: TGCGCCAGCAGCCCGGGGGGAGACCAGCCCCAGCATTTT.

This clonotype was detected only a few times. The V and J genes are TRBV5-1 and TRBJ2-1, with TRBD1 as a possible D gene (6 bases). With 3 bases removed from V and 7 bases from J, the gap between germline ends came to 14 bases. This CDR3 region has 14 residues. CDR1 and CDR2 from the germline V gene are SGHRS and YFSETQ. The CDR3 DNA sequence: TGCGCCAGCAGCTCAGGGACAACATTAAATGAGCAGTTCTTC. Translated: CASSSGTTLNEQFF.

This clonotype was picked up one time. The CDR3 reads CASSSGVPELFF. For the CDR3, the DNA is TGTGCCAGCAGTAGCGGGGTTCCGGAGCTGTTTTTT. This chain uses TRBV6-5 with TRBJ2-2; TRBD2 agrees at 7 bases. Germline V CDR1 and CDR2: MNHEY, SVGAGI. This CDR3 contains 12 residues. The V segment lost 5 bases and the J segment 10 bases; nucleotides outside the gene matches: 4.

This clonotype appeared a few times. The chain links TRBV9 to TRBJ2-3; 12 bases match TRBD2. CDR1 is SGDLS and CDR2 is YYNGEE in the germline V gene. The CDR3 loop spans 17 amino acids. Germline trimming cut 0 bases from V and 2 bases from J; bases unmatched to any gene: 4. CDR3 loop: CASSVVGLAGTTDTQYF. CDR3 bases: TGTGCCAGCAGCGTAGTTGGACTAGCGGGGACCACAGATACGCAGTATTTT. Complete variable domain (other parts from reference TRBV9 and TRBJ2-3): DSGVTQTPKHLITATGQRVTLRCSPRSGDLSVYWYQQSLDQGLQFLIQYYNGEERAKGNILERFSAQQFPDLHSELNLSSLELGDSALYFCASSVVGLAGTTDTQYFGPGTRLTVL.

V usage is TRBV5-1 and J usage is TRBJ2-1; 12 nucleotides agree with TRBD2. Germline lookup yields CDR1 SGHRS and CDR2 YFSETQ. The J segment lost 8 bases and the V segment lost 2 bases, leaving 5 bases of the junction unmatched. The CDR3 loop spans 15 amino acids. In DNA, the CDR3 is TGCGCCAGCAGCTTTGGGCTAGCGGGGGGGCATGAGCAGTTCTTC. This translates into CASSFGLAGGHEQFF.

The V gene is TRBV7-2, the J gene TRBJ2-3; 10 nucleotides line up with TRBD2. Germline trimming cut 5 bases from V and 0 bases from J; bases unmatched to any gene: 8. Germline V CDR1 and CDR2: SGHTA, FQGNSA. The CDR3 sequence is 17 residues long. The DNA for the CDR3 is TGTGCCAGCAGCCGACAAGCGGGGGGGATAAGCACAGATACGCAGTATTTT. Translated: CASSRQAGGISTDTQYF.

This clonotype turned up a few times. This chain uses TRBV5-5 with TRBJ2-3, with D perhaps TRBD2 (6 bases). Germline CDR1 is SGHKS and CDR2 is YYEKEE (reference sequence). The V gene lost 2 bases and the J gene lost 0 bases, with 19 bases spanning the gap. This CDR3 spans 18 amino acids. The CDR3 region is CASSFSGQTRSSTDTQYF. CDR3 nucleotides: TGTGCCAGCAGCTTTTCGGGCCAGACTAGGTCTAGCACAGATACGCAGTATTTT.

This sequence joins TRBV5-1 and TRBJ1-4, with D unresolved. V was trimmed by 3 bases and J by 5 bases, leaving 11 bases between them. Germline assignment: CDR1 SGHRS and CDR2 YFSETQ. This CDR3 spans 14 amino acids. The CDR3 sequence is CASSSSGFNEKLFF. The CDR3 coding sequence is TGCGCCAGCAGCTCGTCGGGATTCAATGAAAAACTGTTTTTT.

This clonotype appeared many times. The chain recombines TRBV9 with TRBJ1-2, with a weak D call TRBD1 (6 bases). CDR1 is SGDLS, CDR2 YYNGEE, per germline. Trimming took 4 bases from V and 2 from J, leaving 12 bases between them. This CDR3 spans 14 amino acids. The CDR3: CASSPAGANYGYTF. The CDR3 bases are TGTGCCAGCAGCCCCGCAGGGGCCAACTATGGCTACACCTTC.

This clonotype has only a few counts. The DNA of the CDR3 is TGTGCCAGCAGCCTCTGGACTAGCGGGGGCAAAGGGGTCGGAAAGACCCAGTACTTC. Translated, it gives CASSLWTSGGKGVGKTQYF. The chain employs TRBV3-1 and TRBJ2-5; 13 bases match TRBD2. Germline V gene lookup returns CDR1 LGHDT and CDR2 YNNKEL (reference sequence). Trimming took 4 bases from V and 6 from J; bases not matched to a gene: 17. The CDR3 contains 19 residues.

The chain uses TRBV20-1 and TRBJ1-4; D may be TRBD1 (5 bases). Germline V lookup: CDR1 DFQATT, CDR2 SNEGSKA (reference sequence). The V end was cut by 3 bases, the J end by 5 bases, with 10 bases between. This CDR3 spans 13 amino acids. CDR3 in amino acids: CSASGRANEKLFF. The CDR3 DNA is TGCAGTGCTAGTGGCAGGGCAAATGAAAAACTGTTTTTT.

The sample holds a few counts of this clonotype. The V gene is TRBV5-1, the J gene TRBJ2-3, with D possibly matching TRBD1 (6 bases). The V gene lost 4 bases and the J gene lost 3 bases, with 9 bases spanning the gap. This CDR3 comprises 13 residues. Germline CDR1 is SGHRS and CDR2 is YFSETQ. DNA for the CDR3: TGCGCCAGCAGCCCCGGACAGACAGATACGCAGTATTTT. Translating it yields CASSPGQTDTQYF. Combining the CDR3 with reference TRBV5-1 and TRBJ2-3 gives the whole variable domain KAGVTQTPRYLIKTRGQQVTLSCSPISGHRSVSWYQQTPGQGLQFLFEYFSETQRNKGNFPGRFSGRQFSNSRSEMNVSTLELGDSALYLCASSPGQTDTQYFGPGTRLTVL.

The chain combines TRBV28 with TRBJ1-5; D remains ambiguous. V was clipped by 5 bases and J by 3 bases, with 8 bases between them. Germline V gives CDR1 MDHEN, CDR2 SYDVKM. The CDR3 runs 13 residues. The CDR3 protein is CASSETYNQPQHF. For the CDR3, the DNA is TGTGCCAGCAGTGAAACGTACAATCAGCCCCAGCATTTT.

This chain joins TRBV9 and TRBJ1-1; possible D gene TRBD1, 6 bases. The CDR3 length is 14 residues. V lost 2 bases and J 2 bases, leaving 10 bases between the germline ends. Looked up from germline, CDR1 is SGDLS and CDR2 is YYNGEE. DNA for the CDR3: TGTGCCAGCAGCGTGACAGGCTTTAACACTGAAGCTTTCTTT. Its protein product is CASSVTGFNTEAFF.

In this sample, this clonotype turned up a few times. This CDR3 is CASSQVLGTGELFF. The CDR3 DNA sequence: TGTGCCAGCAGCCAAGTGTTGGGGACCGGGGAGCTGTTTTTT. The gene calls are TRBV4-2 and TRBJ2-2, with D unresolved. The CDR3 covers 14 residues. Trimming left V 1 base short and J 5 bases short, with 8 bases between. The V gene's germline CDR1 is LGHNA and CDR2 YNFKEQ.

The chain carries TRBV7-2 and TRBJ2-1; D is ambiguous. Deletions cut 7 bases from V and 6 bases from J, with 10 bases between. The CDR3 is 12 residues long. Germline V gene data show CDR1 as SGHTA and CDR2 as FQGNSA. The chain's CDR3 is CASTPTPNEQFF. In DNA, the CDR3 is TGTGCCAGCACCCCGACTCCCAATGAGCAGTTCTTC.

The chain links TRBV4-2 to TRBJ2-7, with TRBD2 identical over 8 bases. The V and J ends lost 1 base and 7 bases, in that order; junction bases with no gene match: 12. The CDR3 has 16 amino acids. In germline, CDR1 is LGHNA, CDR2 YNFKEQ. CDR3 coding DNA: TGTGCCAGCAGCCAAGGAGGAAGCGGGGGCGTGTGGGAGCAGTACTTC. Translating gives CASSQGGSGGVWEQYF.

CDR3 sequence reads: CASSRATRNEQYF. The CDR3 DNA is TGTGCCAGCAGCCGTGCCACTAGAAACGAGCAGTACTTC. The chain joins TRBV14 to TRBJ2-7; TRBD2 is a possible D gene (5 bases). The germline V gene encodes CDR1 SGHDN and CDR2 FVKESK. This CDR3 is 13 amino acids long. The V end lost 4 bases, the J end lost 5 bases, and 12 bases lay between the germline ends.

In this sample, this clonotype turned up a few times. The junction and the germline gene differ at one end; a read error may be behind it. V and J are TRBV7-7 and TRBJ2-1; D is tentatively TRBD1 or TRBD2 (6 bases each). The germline CDR1 and CDR2 sequences are SSHAT and FNYEAQ (reference sequence). This CDR3 has 14 residues. DNA for the CDR3: TGTGCTAGCAGCCTCCAGCCGGGGGCTGATGAGCAGTTCTTC. Translated: CASSLQPGADEQFF.

This clonotype was observed a few times. The CDR3 loop reads CASSLALVDSFGYTF. DNA of the CDR3: TGTGCCAGCAGCTTAGCGCTAGTTGACAGTTTTGGCTACACCTTC. The chain carries TRBV7-9 and TRBJ1-2; TRBD1 might be the D (5 bases). The CDR3 loop spans 15 amino acids. Per germline, CDR1 SEHNR and CDR2 FQNEAQ (reference sequence). The V end was cut by 0 bases, the J end by 7 bases, with 15 bases between.

Only a few counts were recorded for this clonotype. This chain links TRBV19 with TRBJ2-3; no clear D. Germline V CDR1 and CDR2: LNHDA, SQIVND (reference sequence). This CDR3 has 13 residues. Trimming stripped 5 bases from V and 2 bases from J, with 8 bases between. This CDR3 reads CASSGLVTDTQYF. The CDR3 region has the DNA TGTGCCAGTAGTGGTCTCGTCACAGATACGCAGTATTTT.

This clonotype has a count of ten or more. Germline is not matched at one junction end, which may reflect a read error. The chain joins TRBV7-2 to TRBJ2-5; 7 bases line up with TRBD2. The CDR3 length is 14 residues. The germline CDR1 and CDR2 sequences are SGHTA and FQGNSA. CDR3: CASSPGGGQETQYF. In DNA, the CDR3 is TGCGCCAGCTCTCCGGGCGGGGGACAAGAGACCCAGTACTTC. The whole variable domain, filled in from reference TRBV7-2 and TRBJ2-5, reads GAGVSQSPSNKVTEKGKDVELRCDPISGHTALYWYRQSLGQGLEFLIYFQGNSAPDKSGLPSDRFSAERTGGSVSTLTIQRTQQEDSAVYLCASSPGGGQETQYFGPGTRLLVL.

The rearrangement links TRBV2 to TRBJ2-7; D unresolved. The V end was cut by 6 bases, the J end by 4 bases, with 10 bases between. The CDR3 has 12 amino acids. Germline V gene data show CDR1 as SNHLY and CDR2 as FYNNEI. The CDR3 loop reads CASRDPGYEQYV. DNA for the CDR3: TGTGCCAGCAGAGACCCAGGATACGAGCAGTACGTC.

This clonotype was seen more than once but under ten times. This chain uses TRBV6-5 with TRBJ1-2; D might be TRBD1 (6 bases). The ends were cut back, 6 bases at V and 0 bases at J, with 17 bases in the middle. The CDR3 spans 16 residues. Germline V gene sequence: CDR1 MNHEY, CDR2 SVGAGI. The CDR3 protein is CASSQQGLGPNYGYTF. Here the CDR3 DNA reads TGTGCCAGCAGCCAACAGGGTTTAGGTCCTAACTATGGCTACACCTTC.

In this sample, this clonotype turned up many times. CDR3 in DNA: TGTGCCATCAGTGAGTCGCCTAGGATCACAGATACGCAGTATTTT. It encodes CAISESPRITDTQYF. The chain recombines TRBV10-3 with TRBJ2-3; D not resolved. Trimming removed 0 bases at V and 2 bases at J, with 9 bases between. Germline CDR1 and CDR2: ENHRY and SYGVKD. This CDR3 spans 15 amino acids.

This clonotype was seen ten or more times. CDR3 sequence: CASSLKGQGFDEQYF. CDR3 coding DNA: TGTGCCAGCAGCTTAAAGGGACAGGGATTTGACGAGCAGTACTTC. This chain uses TRBV7-2 with TRBJ2-7, with 9 bases that match TRBD1. CDR3 length equals 15 residues. With V trimmed by 2 bases and J by 5 bases, 7 bases remained unmatched. Germline CDR1 SGHTA, CDR2 FQGNSA.

The chain carries TRBV24-1 and TRBJ2-5; a weak D match, TRBD1 (6 bases). The CDR3 extends over 15 amino acids. V shed 3 bases and J shed 5 bases, with 15 bases lying between them. The germline V gene encodes CDR1 KGHDR and CDR2 SFDVKD. As DNA, the CDR3 is TGTGCCACCAGTGATCTGGCAGGGGCAACGGAGACCCAGTACTTC. It codes for CATSDLAGATETQYF.

Only a few counts were recorded for this clonotype. The genes are TRBV7-9 and TRBJ2-3; D not resolved. This CDR3 contains 12 residues. Looked up from germline, CDR1 is SEHNR and CDR2 is FQNEAQ (reference sequence). Trimming pared 7 bases from V and 8 bases from J, leaving 13 bases between. The CDR3 region has the DNA TGTGCCAGCACCATATCCGGCAGTACGCAGTATTTT. Encoded protein: CASTISGSTQYF. The full variable domain, its missing parts supplied by reference TRBV7-9 and TRBJ2-3, is DTGVSQNPRHKITKRGQNVTFRCDPISEHNRLYWYRQTLGQGPEFLTYFQNEAQLEKSRLLSDRFSAERPKGSFSTLEIQRTEQGDSAMYLCASTISGSTQYFGPGTRLTVL.

This sequence joins TRBV7-2 and TRBJ2-3, with unresolved D. The V end lost 3 bases, the J end lost 2 bases, and 9 bases lay between the germline ends. Germline V CDR1 and CDR2: SGHTA, FQGNSA. This CDR3 is 14 amino acids long. The CDR3 nucleotides are TGTGCCAGCAGCTTGTGGAAGGACACAGATACGCAGTATTTT. As protein: CASSLWKDTDTQYF.